This T cell receptor (beta chain) appears in the sequencing data of a study of OX40 agonist ivuxolimab in advanced cancers. Clones were read by immunoSEQ multiplex PCR, and TCRdb kept only the in-frame ones, dropping some. This repertoire shows around 75,000 clones, under 90% found once; its top ten account for approximately 2.4%. The CDR3 runs to 14 residues. CDR1 SGDLS and CDR2 YYNGEE come from the germline V gene. J was trimmed by 8 bases and V by 4 bases; bases with no gene match: 5. For this clone: The antigen is undetermined.

The study, taken as a whole, reports: The study found that CD8+ T cells averaged more expanded clones than CD4+.

The source material was CD4+ or CD8+ T cells sorted from blood, sampled in a trial of the OX40 agonist ivuxolimab. The V and J genes are TRBV9 and TRBJ1-4; 10 bases fit TRBD1. The sequence came from an adult with an advanced solid tumor such as melanoma, head and neck, liver or kidney cancer. DNA of the CDR3: TGTGCCAGCAGCAGGACAGGGGGACGCGAAAAACTGTTTTTT. Protein: CASSRTGGREKLFF.